Given below is one TCR beta chain in context. The clone's antigen remains unknown. Base qualities are not at hand, and no much larger clone is one base apart. These data are taken from a study of shared clonotypes between healthy human individuals (dated by TCRdb to between 2020 and 2021). General notes on the study: A few men and a couple of women, aged 18 to 49 years, made up the cohort. Per donor, three plates each were used for CD4 naive and CD4 memory, two for CD8 naive, and one for CD8 memory. Per donor, leukapheresis produced somewhere between about 0.8 and 9.5 billion PBMCs. To increase sequencing depth and limit assay-specific biases, TCR repertoire library preparation and sequencing were carried out by different laboratories using diverse techniques. To estimate repertoire size and how much clonotypes are shared between individuals, the study performed deep sequencing of blood TCR repertoires from 4 to 6 healthy adults.

V is cut by 8 bases and J by 7 bases, and the space between the germline ends is 21 bases. The germline V gene provides CDR1 MNHEY and CDR2 SVGAGI. The CDR3 sequence holds 14 residues, the cysteine and phenylalanine included. Only the CDR3 DNA is retained, 42 bases long and in frame from the first base. Healthy HIV-negative adults with no recently reported acute infections or vaccinations were included as donors. Every donor was a Caucasian adult residing in Nashville, Tennessee, USA. CD4+ T cells were enriched by magnetic negative selection; naive cells were then positively selected on CD45RA, and the negative fraction formed the memory subset. Blood was collected by leukapheresis, and PBMCs were isolated by Ficoll-Histopaque density gradient centrifugation and then cryopreserved in liquid nitrogen vapor phase. Analytical flow cytometry was used to check the purity and quantity of every magnetically sorted T cell population. Genomic DNA was isolated from each sorted fraction and quantified by UV absorbance on a Nanodrop 2000c.

Using the deep immunoSEQ assay, multiplex PCR amplified TCR CDR3 regions from genomic DNA. Extracted genomic DNA from each cell subset was spread evenly across all wells of several immunoSEQ 96-well plates, with each plate serving as a replicate. For sorted subsets, each replicate PCR was loaded with roughly 0.2 ug genomic DNA, equivalent to 30,000 or so T cell genomes. Purified libraries were quantified with a Qubit 3.0 fluorometer, sized on a Bioanalyzer 2100, and re-quantified with the KAPA Library Quantification kit. Every immunoSEQ 96-well plate was sequenced on a dedicated single-read 150-cycle Illumina NextSeq 550 flow cell. The original pipeline was this. Because only junctional sequences without quality scores were contained in the immunoSEQ output, filtering matching that applied to full-length reads could not be performed. Sequences were annotated with PyIR, a Python wrapper for IgBLAST v1.9, and V/J genes and CDR3 were assigned using IMGT germline references. Reads with weak V/J assignments (E-value above 1e-6), missing CDR3, stop codons, out-of-frame junctions, or ambiguous translated residues were removed. V3J clonotypes were defined as sequences sharing the same inferred V gene, J gene, and CDR3 amino acid sequence. Percentage overlap between repertoires was computed as shared unique clonotypes divided by the size of the smaller repertoire. Three approaches were used to assess repertoire richness: RTK rarefaction, the Chao1 estimator, and Recon v2.1 estimates of unobserved clonotypes. Generation probabilities for all TCRbeta clonotypes obtained by the gDNA method from several donors were computed using OLGA. Held by TCRdb, this immuneACCESS table contains in-frame sequences only and omits some clones. Under half of the omission traces to an unresolved V gene where checked; the cause of the rest is unknown. From that table come the V and J calls and clone size; the DNA was used to work out D and trimming. The sample data list about 2.4 million clones, and over 85% of these were observed just once. The biggest ten clones account for 0.36% of the sample.

Overall study outcomes, separate from this receptor: Compared with non-shared clonotypes, the clonotypes found in all four sorted-subset donors had higher generation probabilities. Sharing across a few donors was observed for about 5% of naive CD4, over 3% of naive CD8, 2% to 2.5% of memory CD4, and about 0.4% of memory CD8 clonotypes. Sampling was restricted to blood, and TCR repertoires in tissues likely differ from the TCR repertoires found in blood. Based on pairwise subsampling, the degree of clonotype sharing among donors was expected to be affected by sequencing depth. The small number of donors limited the genetic and exposure-history diversity represented. Rarefaction of sorted-subset datasets indicated incomplete sequencing despite the large sequencing depth. Estimated clonotype richness was generally larger for naive than for memory subsets.

The sequencing input was naive CD4+ T cells from PBMCs. Read against the paper, the sample's cell subset or site label means: CD45RA+ positively selected. The V and J genes are TRBV6-5 and TRBJ2-7, and possibly TRBD2, on 6 matching bases. The clonotype originates from a man between 18 and 29 years old in good health. Some clones in this sample may be carry-over from other donors' samples. The DNA sequence reads TGTGCCAGCCGCCGGGACTTCCGCGCGGGAGAGCAGTACTTC. Translation gives CASRRDFRAGEQYF.